These T cell receptor beta chains were read from a single sample in a study of neoadjuvant anti-PD-1 for oral cavity cancer. TCRdb's table, derived via immunoSEQ multiplex PCR, lists solely in-frame clones and lacks some. The table records around 13,000 clones, around three quarters of them present only once. Sequenced here: PBMCs, sampled before nivolumab (anti-PD-1) treatment. The source of these receptors is a person aged 35 to 85 with oral cavity squamous cell carcinoma. The CDR3 runs from the conserved cysteine through the conserved F or W. D genes are given only for firm matches. Rows may omit the clone size; those that give it use once, few, many or a size class.

len	abundance	d_gene	v_gene	j_gene	CDR3nt	CDR3aa
12	once	NA	TRBV25-1	TRBJ2-6	TGTGCCAGCAGTGCTCCGGCCAACGTCCTGACTTTC	CASSAPANVLTF
17	once	TRBD2	TRBV19	TRBJ2-7	TGTGCCAGTAGTATTGGACTAGCGGGGGCCCAGTACTACGAGCAGTACTTC	CASSIGLAGAQYYEQYF
16	few	NA	TRBV7-2	TRBJ1-3	TGTGCCAGCAGCCCCAGGGGTAGGACTGGGGGAAACACCATATATTTT	CASSPRGRTGGNTIYF
18	NA	TRBD2	TRBV7-2	TRBJ2-1	TGTGCCAGCAGCTTAGTGCTAGCGGGAGTAGACGGATTAAATGAGCAGTTCTTC	CASSLVLAGVDGLNEQFF
13	few	NA	TRBV10-1	TRBJ1-5	TGCGCCAGCAGTGGGGGATTCGATCAGCCCCAGCATTTT	CASSGGFDQPQHF
15	NA	TRBD2	TRBV7-8	TRBJ2-1	TGTGCCTGCAGACCGACTAGCGGAGAGCTCAATGAGCAGTTCTTC	CACRPTSGELNEQFF
13	few	NA	TRBV7-8	TRBJ1-1	TGTGCCAGCAGCTTAGGACAGAACACTGAAGCTTTCTTT	CASSLGQNTEAFF
14	NA	TRBD2	TRBV5-1	TRBJ2-7	TGCGCCAGCAGCCTTAGCGGGGTGTCCTACGAGCAGTACTTC	CASSLSGVSYEQYF
14	NA	TRBD2	TRBV2	TRBJ2-1	TGTGCCACCAAACTAGCGGGGGGGAACAATGAGCAGTTCTTC	CATKLAGGNNEQFF
12	NA	NA	TRBV7-3	TRBJ2-1	TGTGCCAGCAGCTACTCGGGTGGCGGGCAGTTCTTC	CASSYSGGGQFF
13	NA	NA	TRBV6-5	TRBJ1-5	TGTGCCAGCAGGTTGGTTGCTGACCAGCCCCAGCATTTT	CASRLVADQPQHF
14	NA	NA	TRBV5-6	TRBJ1-3	TGTGCCAGCAGCAGGGACCGAACTGGAAACACCATATATTTT	CASSRDRTGNTIYF
16	NA	NA	TRBV11-2	TRBJ2-5	TGTGCCAGCAGCTTAGGAATTTCGGCGGCTGTGGAGACCCAGTACTTC	CASSLGISAAVETQYF
14	NA	TRBD2	TRBV29-1	TRBJ2-1	TGCAGCGTTTTCGGTAGCGGGGAATACAATGAGCAGTTCTTC	CSVFGSGEYNEQFF
13	NA	TRBD2	TRBV11-2	TRBJ2-7	TGTGCCAGCAGCGGGACTAGCGGGATCGAGCAGTACTTC	CASSGTSGIEQYF
15	NA	NA	TRBV9	TRBJ1-1	TGTGCCAGCAGCGTAGGATCGGTTTTTAACACTGAAGCTTTCTTT	CASSVGSVFNTEAFF
14	NA	NA	TRBV11-2	TRBJ1-5	TGTGCCAGCAGGCATCAGGGAGAGGGTCAGCCCCAGCATTTT	CASRHQGEGQPQHF
14	NA	NA	TRBV11-2	TRBJ2-1	TGTGCCAGCAGCTTAGCGGGGCAGGTCGGTGAGCAGTTCTTC	CASSLAGQVGEQFF
15	NA	TRBD1	TRBV9	TRBJ1-3	TGTGCCAGCAGCGTAGACAGGGGGTACGGAAACACCATATATTTT	CASSVDRGYGNTIYF
15	NA	NA	TRBV7-3	TRBJ2-2	TGTGCCAGCAGCTTAATCGGGGATAACACCGGGGAGCTGTTTTTT	CASSLIGDNTGELFF
14	NA	NA	TRBV6-5	TRBJ1-5	TGTGCCAGCAGTTACCGGGGTAGCAATCAGCCCCAGCATTTT	CASSYRGSNQPQHF
17	NA	NA	TRBV14	TRBJ2-7	TGTGCCAGCAGCCAAGGAGGTCTCTCCCTAAGTTCCCACGAGCAGTACTTC	CASSQGGLSLSSHEQYF
15	few	NA	TRBV19	TRBJ2-2	TGTGCCAGTAATACCGGGACGGGGAACACCGGGGAGCTGTTTTTT	CASNTGTGNTGELFF
16	NA	NA	TRBV28	TRBJ1-5	TGTGCCAGCAGTTTAACTGGTGGACAGAACAATCAGCCCCAGCATTTT	CASSLTGGQNNQPQHF
11	NA	NA	TRBV20-1	TRBJ1-2	TGCAGTGCCGGTTTGGGCTATGGCTACACCTTC	CSAGLGYGYTF
16	few	NA	TRBV6-6	TRBJ1-1	TGTGCCAGCAGTTACGGTGGGCAGGGCGGGAACACTGAAGCTTTCTTT	CASSYGGQGGNTEAFF
14	NA	TRBD1	TRBV18	TRBJ1-4	TGTGCCAGCTCACCCGGGACAGGGGGTGAAAAACTGTTTTTT	CASSPGTGGEKLFF
13	few	NA	TRBV27	TRBJ1-5	TGTGCCAGCAGCTTTAAAAGCAATCAGCCCCAGCATTTT	CASSFKSNQPQHF
13	NA	NA	TRBV6-1	TRBJ1-1	TGTGCCAGCTCTCGGGTGTGGGACACTGAAGCTTTCTTT	CASSRVWDTEAFF
15	NA	TRBD2	TRBV29-1	TRBJ2-7	TGCAGCGTTGAAGATCCTAGCGGGATGAGGGGCGAGCAGTACTTC	CSVEDPSGMRGEQYF
12	NA	NA	TRBV19	TRBJ1-6	TGTGCCAGTAGGATACAGGGCGCACCCCTCCACTTT	CASRIQGAPLHF
16	NA	TRBD2	TRBV5-1	TRBJ2-1	TGCGCCAGCAGCTGGACTAGCGGAATCTCCTACAATGAGCAGTTCTTC	CASSWTSGISYNEQFF
14	NA	TRBD1	TRBV5-6	TRBJ1-6	TGTGCCAGCAAAAACAACAGGGGGAATTCACCCCTCCACTTT	CASKNNRGNSPLHF
17	NA	TRBD2	TRBV7-3	TRBJ2-6	TGTGCCAGCAGTGGGGGGGGTCCCAGCTCTGGGGCCAACGTCCTGACTTTC	CASSGGGPSSGANVLTF
13	NA	NA	TRBV6-5	TRBJ1-4	TGTGCCAGCAGTCCCGCTCGAAATGAAAAACTGTTTTTT	CASSPARNEKLFF
13	NA	NA	TRBV5-1	TRBJ1-2	TGCGCCAGCAGCCCAGGACAGCCTTTTGGCTACACCTTC	CASSPGQPFGYTF
15	NA	TRBD1	TRBV5-1	TRBJ2-1	TGCGCCAGCAGCTTGGCCCGGACAGGGGGGAATGAGCAGTTCTTC	CASSLARTGGNEQFF
14	NA	TRBD2	TRBV11-2	TRBJ2-5	TGTGCCAGCAGCTTTAGCGGGAGGGGTGAGACCCAGTACTTC	CASSFSGRGETQYF
13	NA	NA	TRBV28	TRBJ1-1	TGTGCCAGCAGTCCAAGAGGGATTGGTGAAGCTTTCTTT	CASSPRGIGEAFF
11	NA	NA	TRBV6-1	TRBJ1-1	TGTGCCAGCAGCAGGGGCACTGAAGCTTTCTTT	CASSRGTEAFF
15	NA	NA	TRBV7-7	TRBJ2-5	TGTGCTAGCAGCTTAGCGCCACACCTCCAAGAGACCCAGTACTTC	CASSLAPHLQETQYF
12	NA	TRBD1	TRBV6-6	TRBJ1-5	TGTGCCACCCGGGACAGGGATCAGCCCCAGCATTTT	CATRDRDQPQHF
16	NA	TRBD2	TRBV10-2	TRBJ2-3	TGCGCCAGCAGTGAGTCCCTCAGCGGGGGAACAGATACGCAGTATTTT	CASSESLSGGTDTQYF
13	once	TRBD1	TRBV6-1	TRBJ1-2	TGTGCCAGCAGACTCCGACAGGGGACTGGCTACACCTTC	CASRLRQGTGYTF
16	NA	NA	TRBV27	TRBJ2-2	TGTGCCAGCAGTTTATCTCCTAGCCTGAACACCGGGGAGCTGTTTTTT	CASSLSPSLNTGELFF
13	NA	NA	TRBV6-1	TRBJ2-7	TGTGCCAGCAGTGAAGCGCACCCCGGGCGGCAGTACTTC	CASSEAHPGRQYF
14	few	NA	TRBV5-1	TRBJ1-5	TGCGCCAGCAGCCTGGGGGGGCTCAATCAGCCCCAGCATTTT	CASSLGGLNQPQHF
17	NA	TRBD2	TRBV5-1	TRBJ2-5	TGCGCCAGCAGCTTGTGGTCTAGCGGGGGGGCCGGGGAGACCCAGTACTTC	CASSLWSSGGAGETQYF
16	once	TRBD1	TRBV28	TRBJ1-2	TGTGCCAGCAGTAGGGGGGGGAAGGACAGGACTTATGGCTACACCTTC	CASSRGGKDRTYGYTF
13	few	NA	TRBV2	TRBJ1-5	TGTGCCACAAAGGAGGTGAGCAATCAGCCCCAGCATTTT	CATKEVSNQPQHF
15	NA	TRBD1	TRBV28	TRBJ1-4	TGTGCCAGCAGTTTACCCCCGGCAGGGGGGGCAAAACTGTTTTTT	CASSLPPAGGAKLFF
13	NA	TRBD1	TRBV30	TRBJ1-3	TGTGCCTACCCGACAGGGTCTGGAAACACCATATATTTT	CAYPTGSGNTIYF
16	few	TRBD1	TRBV27	TRBJ1-1	TGTGCCAGCAGTTCCGACAGGGGTCAAGGGAACACTGAAGCTTTCTTT	CASSSDRGQGNTEAFF
14	NA	NA	TRBV9	TRBJ1-6	TGTGCCAGTACCCCCGGGACAAGGAAAAAACCCCTCCACTTT	CASTPGTRKKPLHF
14	few	NA	TRBV10-1	TRBJ1-2	TGCGCCAGCAGTGAGTCAGGTGCGCAAAAAGGCTACACCTTC	CASSESGAQKGYTF
17	NA	NA	TRBV5-1	TRBJ2-3	TGCGCCAGCAGCCCCCTTGGGGGGCGCACATTCCCAGATACGCAGTATTTT	CASSPLGGRTFPDTQYF
12	NA	NA	TRBV29-1	TRBJ2-7	TGCAGCGTTGAAGAAGGGCCGCGCCAACAGTACTTC	CSVEEGPRQQYF